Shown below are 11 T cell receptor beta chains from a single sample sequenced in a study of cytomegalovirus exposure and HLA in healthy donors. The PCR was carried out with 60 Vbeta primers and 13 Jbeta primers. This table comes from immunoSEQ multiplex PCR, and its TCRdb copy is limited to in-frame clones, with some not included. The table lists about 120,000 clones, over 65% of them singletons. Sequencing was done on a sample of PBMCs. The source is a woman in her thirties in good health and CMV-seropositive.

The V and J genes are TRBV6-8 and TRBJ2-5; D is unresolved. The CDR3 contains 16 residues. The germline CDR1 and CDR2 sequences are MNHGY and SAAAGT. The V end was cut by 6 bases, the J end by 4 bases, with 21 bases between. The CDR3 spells CASSYGAVKGRETQYF. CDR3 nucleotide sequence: TGTGCCAGCAGCTATGGAGCAGTGAAAGGTAGAGAGACCCAGTACTTC.

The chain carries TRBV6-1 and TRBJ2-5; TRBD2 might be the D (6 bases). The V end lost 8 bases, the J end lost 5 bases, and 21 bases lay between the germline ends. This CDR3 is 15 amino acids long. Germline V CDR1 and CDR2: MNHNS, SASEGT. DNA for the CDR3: TGTGCCAGCCGGGGAGGCCGAAGGGAATGGGAGACCCAGTACTTC. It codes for CASRGGRREWETQYF.

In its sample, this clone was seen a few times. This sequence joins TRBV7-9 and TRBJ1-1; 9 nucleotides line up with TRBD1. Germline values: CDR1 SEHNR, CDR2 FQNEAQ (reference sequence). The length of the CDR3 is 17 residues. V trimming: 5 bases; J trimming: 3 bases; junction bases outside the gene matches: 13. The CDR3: CASSTTGGRRLDTEAFF. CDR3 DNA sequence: TGTGCCAGCAGCACCACAGGGGGCCGGCGGTTGGACACTGAAGCTTTCTTT.

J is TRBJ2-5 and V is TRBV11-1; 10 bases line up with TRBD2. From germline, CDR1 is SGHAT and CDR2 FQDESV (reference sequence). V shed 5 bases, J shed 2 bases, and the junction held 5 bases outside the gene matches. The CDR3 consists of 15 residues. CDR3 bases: TGTGCCAGCAGCCGCCGGACTAGCGGACAAGAGACCCAGTACTTC. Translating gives CASSRRTSGQETQYF. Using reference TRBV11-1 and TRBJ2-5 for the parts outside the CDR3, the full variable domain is EAEVAQSPRYKITEKSQAVAFWCDPISGHATLYWYRQILGQGPELLVQFQDESVVDDSQLPKDRFSAERLKGVDSTLKIQPAELGDSAMYLCASSRRTSGQETQYFGPGTRLLVL.

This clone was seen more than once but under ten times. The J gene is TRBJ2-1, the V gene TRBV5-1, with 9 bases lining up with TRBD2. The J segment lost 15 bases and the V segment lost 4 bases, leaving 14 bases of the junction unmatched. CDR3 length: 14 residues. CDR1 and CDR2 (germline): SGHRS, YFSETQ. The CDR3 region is CASSQGGSGGNMFF. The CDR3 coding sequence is TGCGCCAGCAGCCAGGGGGGTAGCGGGGGCAATATGTTCTTC.

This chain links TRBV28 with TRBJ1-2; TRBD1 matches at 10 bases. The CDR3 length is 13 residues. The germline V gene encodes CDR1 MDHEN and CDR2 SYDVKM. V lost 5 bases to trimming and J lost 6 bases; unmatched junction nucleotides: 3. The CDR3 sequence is CASSEDRGDGYTF. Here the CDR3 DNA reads TGTGCCAGCAGTGAGGACAGGGGGGATGGCTACACCTTC.

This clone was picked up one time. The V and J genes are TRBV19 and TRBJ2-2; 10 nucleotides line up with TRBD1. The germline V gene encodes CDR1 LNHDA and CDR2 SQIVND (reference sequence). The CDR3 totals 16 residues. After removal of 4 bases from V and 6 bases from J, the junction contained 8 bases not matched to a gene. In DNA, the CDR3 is TGTGCCAGTAGTACCCCCGGGACAGGGGTGGCCGGGGAGCTGTTTTTT. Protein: CASSTPGTGVAGELFF. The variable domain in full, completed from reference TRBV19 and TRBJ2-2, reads DGGITQSPKYLFRKEGQNVTLSCEQNLNHDAMYWYRQDPGQGLRLIYYSQIVNDFQKGDIAEGYSVSREKKESFPLTVTSAQKNPTAFYLCASSTPGTGVAGELFFGEGSRLTVL.

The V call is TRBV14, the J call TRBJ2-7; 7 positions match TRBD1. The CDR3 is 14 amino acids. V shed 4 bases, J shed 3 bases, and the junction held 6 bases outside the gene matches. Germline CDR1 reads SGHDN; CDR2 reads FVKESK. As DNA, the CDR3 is TGTGCCAGCAGCCCCAGAGGGGGCATCTACGAGCAGTACTTC. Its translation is CASSPRGGIYEQYF.

The CDR3 nucleotides are TGTGCCAGCAGCTACCAGGGAAGGGCAAGCCAAGAGACCCAGTACTTC. Translating it yields CASSYQGRASQETQYF. The chain couples TRBV7-2 to TRBJ2-5; D is possibly TRBD1 (5 bases). V was trimmed by 4 bases and J by 1 base, leaving 16 bases between them. The CDR3 spans 16 residues. Germline lookup yields CDR1 SGHTA and CDR2 FQGNSA. Supplemented by reference TRBV7-2 and TRBJ2-5, the full variable domain reads GAGVSQSPSNKVTEKGKDVELRCDPISGHTALYWYRQSLGQGLEFLIYFQGNSAPDKSGLPSDRFSAERTGGSVSTLTIQRTQQEDSAVYLCASSYQGRASQETQYFGPGTRLLVL.

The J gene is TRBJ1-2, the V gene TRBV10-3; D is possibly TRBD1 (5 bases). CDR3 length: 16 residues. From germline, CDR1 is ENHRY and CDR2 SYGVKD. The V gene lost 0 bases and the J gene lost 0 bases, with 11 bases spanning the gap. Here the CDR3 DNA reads TGTGCCATCAGTGAGTCCGGGGGACGAACTAACTATGGCTACACCTTC. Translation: CAISESGGRTNYGYTF.

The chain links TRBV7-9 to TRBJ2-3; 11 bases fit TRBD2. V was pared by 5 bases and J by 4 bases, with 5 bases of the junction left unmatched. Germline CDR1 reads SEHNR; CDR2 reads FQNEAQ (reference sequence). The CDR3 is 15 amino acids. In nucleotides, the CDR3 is TGTGCCAGCAGCCTAACTAGCGGGGGTGCAGATACGCAGTATTTT. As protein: CASSLTSGGADTQYF.